This T cell receptor (beta chain) was documented in a study of cytomegalovirus exposure and HLA in healthy donors. This clone was counted between two and nine times. One junction end disagrees with the germline gene, perhaps due to a read error. The PCR was carried out with 60 Vbeta primers and 13 Jbeta primers. Sequencing was performed with immunoSEQ multiplex PCR; in TCRdb, only in-frame clones are kept and a portion is missing. Seen here are 90,000 to 150,000 clones, 73% observed once, and the top ten hold less than 4.5%. Germline CDR1 is KGHSH and CDR2 is LQKENI. This CDR3 region has 16 residues. This chain connects TRBV18 to TRBJ2-7, with D possibly TRBD2 on 5 matching bases. The clonotype was recovered from a woman in her forties in good health and CMV-seronegative. Sequenced input: PBMCs. CDR3 loop: CASSAGVAPPSDEQYF. The CDR3, as DNA: TGTGCCAGCTCCGCCGGGGTTGCTCCTCCCTCCGACGAGCAGTACTTC.